Presented here are 25 T cell receptor beta chains from one specimen sequenced in a study of T cell repertoires in cytomegalovirus infection. Using its own MiXCR run on the reads, TCRdb lists one record per CDR3 protein. The sample includes 310,000 or so distinct CDR3 sequences, around 9.6% of them seen just once. Sample: PBMCs. Receptors originate from a human donor in good health (CMV status not recorded). Some clones in this sample may be carry-over from other donors' samples.

J is TRBJ1-4 and V is TRBV2, with no clear D. CDR1 is SNHLY, CDR2 FYNNEI, per germline. V lost 6 bases, J lost 3 bases, and 11 bases lay in between. The CDR3 sequence is 14 residues long. CDR3 protein: CASRRESSNEKLFF. CDR3 bases: TGTGCCAGCAGGCGGGAATCCTCTAATGAAAAACTGTTTTTT.

CDR3 in DNA: TGCAGCACCGGACAGTACCAAGAGACCCAGTACTTC. This sequence encodes CSTGQYQETQYF. The chain links TRBV29-1 to TRBJ2-5; possible D gene TRBD1, 6 bases. CDR1 is SQVTM and CDR2 is ANQGSEA in the germline V gene. The CDR3 has 12 amino acids. V was clipped by 8 bases and J by 0 bases, with 10 bases between them.

The CDR3 DNA sequence: TGCGCCAGCAGCTTGGATACGGCGGGGGGTCGAGAGACCCAGTACTTC. Translation: CASSLDTAGGRETQYF. The rearrangement uses TRBV5-1 and TRBJ2-5, with 8 bases fitting TRBD2. Germline assignment: CDR1 SGHRS and CDR2 YFSETQ. The J segment lost 4 bases and the V segment lost 0 bases, leaving 8 bases of the junction unmatched. The CDR3 runs to 16 residues. The full variable domain, in which reference TRBV5-1 and TRBJ2-5 provide the parts outside the CDR3, is KAGVTQTPRYLIKTRGQQVTLSCSPISGHRSVSWYQQTPGQGLQFLFEYFSETQRNKGNFPGRFSGRQFSNSRSEMNVSTLELGDSALYLCASSLDTAGGRETQYFGPGTRLLVL.

This rearrangement joins TRBV20-1 to TRBJ1-1; D gene ambiguous. The germline V and J ends were trimmed by 8 bases and 1 base, with 8 bases remaining between them. Germline lookup yields CDR1 DFQATT and CDR2 SNEGSKA (reference sequence). There are 11 residues in the CDR3. CDR3 nucleotides: TGCAGTCTGGAGCAGAACACTGAAGCTTTCTTT. Its protein product is CSLEQNTEAFF.

This clonotype has a count of ten or more. The rearrangement joins TRBV7-9 to TRBJ2-5, with D unclear. The V gene's germline CDR1 is SEHNR and CDR2 FQNEAQ (reference sequence). CDR3 length: 14 amino acids. V was pared by 0 bases and J by 5 bases, with 10 bases between. CDR3 sequence: CASSLAGIGETQYF. The CDR3 nucleotides are TGTGCCAGCAGCTTAGCTGGGATCGGGGAGACCCAGTACTTC.

The chain has TRBV18 and TRBJ2-5, with 7 bases that match TRBD1. This CDR3 has 14 amino acids. Germline V gene sequence: CDR1 KGHSH, CDR2 LQKENI. V dropped 2 bases and J dropped 3; count of bases not matched to a gene: 3. CDR3 in amino acids: CASSPLTGEETQYF. The CDR3 bases are TGTGCCAGCTCACCATTAACAGGGGAAGAGACCCAGTACTTC.

This clonotype has ten or more counts. The V and J genes are TRBV7-2 and TRBJ2-2; 12 bases fit TRBD2. The germline gives CDR1 SGHTA, CDR2 FQGNSA. With 5 bases clipped from V and 7 bases from J, the junction kept 14 bases outside the gene matches. The CDR3 extends over 18 amino acids. The CDR3 region is CASSPFSLAGGRGGELFF. The DNA for the CDR3 is TGTGCCAGCAGCCCGTTCTCTCTAGCGGGGGGGCGGGGCGGGGAGCTGTTTTTT.

This clonotype has a count of ten or more. The rearrangement joins TRBV7-6 to TRBJ2-3, with D perhaps being TRBD1 or TRBD2 (6 bases each). V lost 1 base to trimming and J lost 2 bases, with 16 bases between them. Per germline, CDR1 SGHVS and CDR2 FNYEAQ. The CDR3 runs to 17 residues. The CDR3 loop is CASSLGRTGGPTDTQYF. CDR3 in DNA: TGTGCCAGCAGCTTAGGACGAACCGGGGGCCCCACAGATACGCAGTATTTT.

This clonotype was counted at least ten times. The chain joins TRBV28 to TRBJ1-3; 8 bases are a match to TRBD1. The CDR3 has 17 residues. The germline V gene has CDR1 MDHEN and CDR2 SYDVKM. The junction had 15 bases not matched to a gene; V was cut back by 7 bases and J by 4 bases. CDR3 residues: CASTSRGARTGGNTIYF. CDR3 in DNA: TGTGCCAGCACCTCCCGAGGAGCAAGGACAGGGGGAAACACCATATATTTT.

The J gene is TRBJ2-3, the V gene TRBV12-3 or TRBV12-4; TRBD1 might be the D (6 bases). The CDR3 is 15 amino acids. Deletions cut 3 bases from V and 2 bases from J, with 12 bases between. For the CDR3, the DNA is TGTGCCAGCAGTTTCCAGGGGCGCTTCACAGATACGCAGTATTTT. The encoded protein is CASSFQGRFTDTQYF.

This clonotype showed up many times. The genes are TRBV6-5 and TRBJ2-1; no reliable D call. This CDR3 is 16 amino acids long. Trimming stripped 6 bases from V and 6 bases from J, with 21 bases between. Germline-derived CDR1 and CDR2 are MNHEY and SVGAGI. The CDR3 loop reads CASRYHPGDNSNEQFF. The DNA of the CDR3 is TGTGCCAGCAGGTATCATCCCGGAGATAACAGCAATGAGCAGTTCTTC.

This clonotype was detected ten times or more. The V call is TRBV6-6, the J call TRBJ2-7; 9 positions agree with TRBD1. V lost 2 bases to trimming and J lost 3 bases; unmatched junction nucleotides: 8. The germline gives CDR1 MNHNY, CDR2 SVGAGI (reference sequence). This CDR3 has 16 amino acids. CDR3 nucleotide sequence: TGTGCCAGCAGTTACCGACAGGGGGGCCCCATCTACGAGCAGTACGTC. Protein sequence: CASSYRQGGPIYEQYV.

Comment on this clonotype: A read error may be the cause here, since a much bigger clone is one base away. The V and J genes are TRBV18 and TRBJ2-2, with D possibly being TRBD1 or TRBD2 (5 bases each). V shed 2 bases and J shed 9 bases, with 16 bases lying between them. This CDR3 comprises 15 residues. CDR1 and CDR2 (germline): KGHSH, LQKENI. The CDR3 loop is CASSPLRGEHRELFF. DNA for the CDR3: TGTGCCAGCTCACCATTAAGGGGAGAGCACCGGGAGCTGTTTTTT.

This clonotype has more than one count but fewer than ten. The chain recombines TRBV29-1 with TRBJ1-1, with 7 bases matching TRBD1. Per germline, CDR1 SQVTM and CDR2 ANQGSEA. This CDR3 contains 13 residues. Trimming took 7 bases from V and 1 from J; bases not matched to a gene: 6. The CDR3 protein is CSAGEGANTEAFF. CDR3 nucleotide sequence: TGCAGCGCCGGGGAGGGGGCGAACACTGAAGCTTTCTTT.

This clonotype came up many times. The rearrangement joins TRBV7-8 to TRBJ1-1; 8 nucleotides line up with TRBD1. With V trimmed by 5 bases and J by 1 base, 9 bases remained unmatched. The CDR3 extends over 16 amino acids. Germline V gene data show CDR1 as SGHVS and CDR2 as FQNEAQ. CDR3 in DNA: TGTGCCAGCAGCCGGAGCCGGGACAGGCCGAACACTGAAGCTTTCTTT. Translating gives CASSRSRDRPNTEAFF.

This clonotype was recorded at least ten times. This chain uses TRBV6-1 with TRBJ2-7; 11 bases match TRBD1. The germline CDR1 and CDR2 sequences are MNHNS and SASEGT. J was trimmed by 3 bases and V by 0 bases; bases with no gene match: 7. The CDR3 is 17 amino acids. CDR3 sequence reads: CASSEAGGGQGGYEQYV. The CDR3 coding sequence is TGTGCCAGCAGTGAAGCGGGCGGGGGACAGGGGGGCTACGAGCAGTACGTC.

About this clonotype itself: A read error may be the cause here, since a much bigger clone is one base away. The chain has TRBV14 and TRBJ1-1, with no clear D. Looked up from germline, CDR1 is SGHDN and CDR2 is FVKESK. The CDR3 contains 14 residues. CDR3 bases: TGTGTCAGCAGCCAAGAAGTGAGTGGGACTGAAGCTTTCTTT. This translates into CVSSQEVSGTEAFF.

This clonotype was counted ten times or more. V gene TRBV29-1 combines with J gene TRBJ2-3; no firm D call. The CDR3 loop spans 10 amino acids. Germline-derived CDR1 and CDR2 are SQVTM and ANQGSEA. In DNA, the CDR3 is TGCGTCGCCGCCACAGATACGCAGTATTTT. Translated, it gives CVAATDTQYF.

There are many counts of this clonotype. The rearrangement links TRBV4-1 to TRBJ1-2, with D unclear. In germline, CDR1 is MGHRA, CDR2 YSYEKL. Trimming shortened V by 3 bases and J by 1 base, and 12 bases separated the two germline ends. The CDR3 sequence is 15 residues long. This chain's CDR3 is CASSQSGEGNYGYTF. CDR3 nucleotides: TGCGCCAGCAGCCAGAGCGGGGAGGGTAACTATGGCTACACCTTC.

As to this clonotype: This may be a read error, as it is one base from a much larger clone. The chain combines TRBV28 with TRBJ2-4, with D perhaps assigned TRBD1 or TRBD2 (5 bases each). Germline CDR1 and CDR2: MDHEN and SYDVKM. The CDR3 length is 12 residues. The CDR3 DNA reads TGTGTCAGCAGTTCTCCGAGGGGCCACCAGTACTTC. It is translated as CVSSSPRGHQYF.

The sample holds many counts of this clonotype. This sequence joins TRBV27 and TRBJ1-2; D gene unclear. V was cut by 1 base and J by 5 bases, with 11 bases left in between. The CDR3 is 14 amino acids. Germline loops: CDR1 MNHEY, CDR2 SMNVEV (reference sequence). The chain's CDR3 is CASSLFFGQYGYTF. DNA for the CDR3: TGTGCCAGCAGTTTATTTTTCGGCCAATATGGCTACACCTTC.

This clonotype was detected many times. The rearrangement uses TRBV7-8 and TRBJ2-1; D gene uncertain. The V and J ends lost 3 bases and 3 bases respectively, with 9 bases between them. Germline V lookup: CDR1 SGHVS, CDR2 FQNEAQ. This CDR3 comprises 14 residues. The CDR3 DNA follows: TGTGCCAGCAGCTTCGACCCGGACTACAATGAGCAGTTCTTC. Amino acid sequence: CASSFDPDYNEQFF.

This clonotype was observed at least ten times. The V and J genes are TRBV6-1 and TRBJ1-2; maybe TRBD1 (6 bases). Germline-derived CDR1 and CDR2 are MNHNS and SASEGT. Between the trimmed V and J ends, which lost 6 bases and 3 bases, there was a span of 11 bases. The CDR3 consists of 13 residues. CDR3 sequence reads: CASRDDRYYGYTF. In nucleotides, the CDR3 is TGTGCCAGCAGAGACGACAGGTACTATGGCTACACCTTC.

This chain connects TRBV2 to TRBJ2-5; D remains unclear. With 4 bases removed from V and 0 bases from J, the gap between germline ends came to 15 bases. The CDR3 contains 16 residues. The V gene's germline CDR1 is SNHLY and CDR2 FYNNEI. This CDR3 is CASSAHPQAHQETQYF. The CDR3 nucleotides read TGTGCCAGCAGTGCCCATCCCCAGGCCCACCAAGAGACCCAGTACTTC. Full variable domain (missing parts from reference TRBV2 and TRBJ2-5): EPEVTQTPSHQVTQMGQEVILRCVPISNHLYFYWYRQILGQKVEFLVSFYNNEISEKSEIFDDQFSVERPDGSNFTLKIRSTKLEDSAMYFCASSAHPQAHQETQYFGPGTRLLVL.

Many counts were recorded for this clonotype. The chain couples TRBV19 to TRBJ2-1, with a possible D match to TRBD1 (7 bases). Germline loops: CDR1 LNHDA, CDR2 SQIVND (reference sequence). This CDR3 comprises 15 residues. V was clipped by 10 bases and J by 2 bases, with 18 bases between them. Written as DNA, the CDR3 is TGTGCCACCAGGGAACAGGGGACTCCCTACAATGAGCAGTTCTTC. This codes for CATREQGTPYNEQFF.